These 4 T cell receptor beta chains came from one sample sequenced in a study of technical replicates of blood from a few donors. Only in-frame clones appear in the TCRdb table, and some are missing; sequencing was by immunoSEQ multiplex PCR. The data contain approximately 85,000 clones, 92% of them singletons. The sample was T cells isolated from PBMCs. Receptor source: a human donor in good health.

This clone appeared once. This chain joins TRBV11-3 and TRBJ1-1; the match to TRBD1 covers 12 bases. The CDR3 is 17 amino acids. V lost 4 bases and J lost 8; bases outside the gene matches: 14. The germline V gene encodes CDR1 SGHNT and CDR2 YENEEA. Here the CDR3 reads CASSSWDRGPPRVEAFF. The CDR3 nucleotides are TGTGCCAGCAGCTCATGGGACAGGGGGCCTCCCAGGGTGGAAGCTTTCTTT.

V and J are TRBV10-3 and TRBJ2-5, with D uncertain. The CDR3 extends over 14 amino acids. From germline, CDR1 is ENHRY and CDR2 SYGVKD. V dropped 3 bases and J dropped 1 base, with 9 bases sitting between them. The CDR3 reads CAISDSVTQETQYF. The CDR3 DNA is TGTGCCATCAGTGATTCGGTTACCCAAGAGACCCAGTACTTC.

This chain links TRBV5-4 with TRBJ1-5; the match to TRBD1 covers 7 bases. Germline CDR1 reads SGHNT; CDR2 reads YYREEE (reference sequence). The CDR3 consists of 13 residues. V dropped 4 bases and J dropped 9; count of bases not matched to a gene: 7. CDR3 region: CASSADRQGPQHF. The DNA of the CDR3 is TGTGCCAGCAGCGCGGACAGGCAGGGGCCCCAGCATTTT.

V is TRBV5-1 and J is TRBJ2-1; 8 positions match TRBD1. There are 15 residues in the CDR3. With V trimmed by 1 base and J by 6 bases, 6 bases remained unmatched. Germline V gene data show CDR1 as SGHRS and CDR2 as YFSETQ. The CDR3 nucleotides read TGCGCCAGCAGCTTGAATACGGGACAGGCCAATGAGCAGTTCTTC. As protein: CASSLNTGQANEQFF.